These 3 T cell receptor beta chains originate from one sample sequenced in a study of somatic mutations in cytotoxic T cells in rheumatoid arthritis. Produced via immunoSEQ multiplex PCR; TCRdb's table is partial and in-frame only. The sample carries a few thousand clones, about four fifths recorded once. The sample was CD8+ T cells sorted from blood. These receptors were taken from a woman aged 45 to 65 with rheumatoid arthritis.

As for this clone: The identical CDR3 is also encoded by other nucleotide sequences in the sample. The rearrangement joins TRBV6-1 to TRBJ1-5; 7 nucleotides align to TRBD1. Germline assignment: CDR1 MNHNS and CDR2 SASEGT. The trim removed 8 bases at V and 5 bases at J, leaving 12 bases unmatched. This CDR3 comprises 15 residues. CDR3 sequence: CASSQIGDRDQPQHF. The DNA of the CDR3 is TGTGCCAGCTCCCAGATAGGAGACAGGGATCAGCCCCAGCATTTT.

For the CDR3, the DNA is TGCGCCAGCAGCTTGTACGGGACTAGCGGCTACGAGCAGTACTTC. Protein: CASSLYGTSGYEQYF. The chain couples TRBV5-1 to TRBJ2-7, with TRBD2 matching 11 bases. V shed 1 base, J shed 3 bases, and the junction held 3 bases outside the gene matches. Per the germline V gene, CDR1 is SGHRS and CDR2 is YFSETQ. The CDR3 spans 15 residues.

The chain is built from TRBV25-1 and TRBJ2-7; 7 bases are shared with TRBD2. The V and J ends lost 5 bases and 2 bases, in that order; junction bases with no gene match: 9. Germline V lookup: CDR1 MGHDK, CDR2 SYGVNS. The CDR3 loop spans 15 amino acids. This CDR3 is CASSPPGGYPYEQYF. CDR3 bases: TGTGCCAGCAGTCCCCCCGGGGGGTACCCCTACGAGCAGTACTTC.